This T cell receptor (beta chain) was profiled in a study of CD8 T cells in ankylosing spondylitis. J was trimmed by 10 bases and V by 5 bases; bases with no gene match: 9. The CDR3 is 15 residues long. Germline CDR1 reads SGHTA; CDR2 reads FQGNSA. TCRdb ran MiXCR on the 5' RACE reads and lists one entry per CDR3 protein. The repertoire includes more than 150,000 distinct CDR3 sequences, roughly 13% of them detected once, and about 15% sits in the top ten. This clonotype was counted many times. Its antigen is currently unknown. Findings and limits, study-wide: Disease-associated clones were reportedly significantly overrepresented in matched ankylosing spondylitis synovial fluid. Peripheral blood samples showed relatively rare disease-linked clones, and these clones were CD8+.

The TCR sequence derives from a male donor with ankylosing spondylitis or in good health (not recorded which). Sequencing was done on a sample of blood, either unsorted or a sorted T cell fraction (not recorded which). The V and J genes are TRBV7-2 and TRBJ2-1; TRBD2 agrees at 12 bases. The CDR3 nucleotides read TGTGCCAGCAGCCCACCGGGACTAGCGGGTAGAGAGCAGTTCTTC. Translating it yields CASSPPGLAGREQFF.